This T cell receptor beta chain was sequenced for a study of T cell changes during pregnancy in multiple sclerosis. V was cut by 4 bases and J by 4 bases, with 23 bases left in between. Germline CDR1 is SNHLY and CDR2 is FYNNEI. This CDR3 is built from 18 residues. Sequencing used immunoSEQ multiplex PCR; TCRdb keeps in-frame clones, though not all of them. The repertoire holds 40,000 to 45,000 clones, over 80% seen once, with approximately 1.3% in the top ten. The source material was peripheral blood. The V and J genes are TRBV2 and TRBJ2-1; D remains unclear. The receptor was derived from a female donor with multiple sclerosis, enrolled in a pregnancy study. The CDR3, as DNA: TGTGCCAGCAGTGGTTCAAGGGATGGGTCCTTGGGGTACAATGAGCAGTTCTTC. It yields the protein CASSGSRDGSLGYNEQFF.